This is a list of T cell receptor beta chains from one sample in a study of Ad26.COV2.S vaccination and SARS-CoV-2 variants. Data came from immunoSEQ multiplex PCR; TCRdb stores just in-frame clones and leaves some out. This sample yields 450,000 to 550,000 clones, of which 85% to 90% are seen a single time; 2.5% belongs to the top ten. The sequenced sample was peripheral blood, obtained in a trial of Ad26.COV2.S vaccine versus placebo. Receptors originate from a person between 18 and 65 years old who received the Ad26.COV2.S COVID-19 vaccine or a placebo. Both conserved end residues are part of each CDR3. Each record gives: V gene, clone size, J gene, CDR3 length, D gene, CDR3 protein, CDR3 DNA. A D gene is named only where the DNA matches it firmly. Some rows have no size entry. The others give once, few or many, or a class for an expanded clone.

v_gene: TRBV7-2
abundance: NA
j_gene: TRBJ1-3
len: 15
d_gene: NA
CDR3aa: CASSLGGTSGNTIYF
CDR3nt: TGTGCCAGCAGCTTGGGGGGCACCTCTGGAAACACCATATATTTT

v_gene: TRBV20-1
abundance: NA
j_gene: TRBJ2-1
len: 14
d_gene: TRBD2
CDR3aa: CSARGLATYNEQFF
CDR3nt: TGCAGTGCTCGTGGACTAGCGACTTACAATGAGCAGTTCTTC

v_gene: TRBV10-3
abundance: NA
j_gene: TRBJ1-2
len: 14
d_gene: NA
CDR3aa: CAISEYGGVYGYTF
CDR3nt: TGTGCCATCAGTGAGTATGGAGGGGTCTATGGCTACACCTTC

v_gene: TRBV12-2
abundance: NA
j_gene: TRBJ1-2
len: 14
d_gene: NA
CDR3aa: CASRLDGQGPGYTF
CDR3nt: TGTGCAAGTCGCTTAGATGGACAGGGGCCCGGCTACACCTTC

v_gene: TRBV13
abundance: NA
j_gene: TRBJ1-5
len: 15
d_gene: NA
CDR3aa: CASSFGGNSNQPQHF
CDR3nt: TGTGCCAGCAGCTTCGGCGGAAATAGCAATCAGCCCCAGCATTTT

v_gene: TRBV7-2
abundance: once
j_gene: TRBJ2-2
len: 16
d_gene: TRBD1
CDR3aa: CASSPGTDFSTGELFF
CDR3nt: TGTGCCAGCAGCCCCGGGACAGACTTCTCCACCGGGGAGCTGTTTTTT

v_gene: TRBV3-1/TRBV3-2
abundance: once
j_gene: TRBJ2-7
len: 19
d_gene: TRBD1
CDR3aa: CASSQISGTGRASSYEQYF
CDR3nt: TGTGCCAGCAGCCAAATCTCCGGGACAGGGAGGGCTAGCTCCTACGAGCAGTACTTC

v_gene: TRBV7-8
abundance: NA
j_gene: TRBJ1-2
len: 16
d_gene: NA
CDR3aa: CASSLVNSKSYYGYTF
CDR3nt: TGTGCCAGCAGCTTAGTCAACAGCAAGTCGTATTATGGCTACACCTTC

v_gene: TRBV28
abundance: NA
j_gene: TRBJ1-5
len: 14
d_gene: NA
CDR3aa: CASSLAGGNQPQHF
CDR3nt: TGTGCCAGCAGTTTAGCCGGGGGTAATCAGCCCCAGCATTTT

v_gene: TRBV6-1
abundance: once
j_gene: TRBJ1-2
len: 14
d_gene: NA
CDR3aa: CASSEAAGSRVYTF
CDR3nt: TGTGCCAGCAGTGAAGCGGCAGGTTCACGGGTCTACACCTTC

v_gene: TRBV28
abundance: NA
j_gene: TRBJ1-3
len: 14
d_gene: NA
CDR3aa: CASARDVSGNTIYF
CDR3nt: TGTGCCAGCGCACGCGACGTCTCTGGAAACACCATATATTTT

v_gene: TRBV28
abundance: few
j_gene: TRBJ1-5
len: 17
d_gene: TRBD1
CDR3aa: CASRPGQGVILLQPQHF
CDR3nt: TGTGCCAGCAGGCCGGGACAGGGGGTTATTTTACTTCAGCCCCAGCATTTT

v_gene: TRBV7-2
abundance: NA
j_gene: TRBJ1-4
len: 15
d_gene: NA
CDR3aa: CASSLSQGLREKLFF
CDR3nt: TGTGCCAGCAGCTTATCACAAGGGCTGAGGGAAAAACTGTTTTTT

v_gene: TRBV19
abundance: NA
j_gene: TRBJ1-5
len: 14
d_gene: NA
CDR3aa: CASGEQAGYQPQHF
CDR3nt: TGTGCCAGTGGGGAGCAGGCGGGTTATCAGCCCCAGCATTTT

v_gene: TRBV6-5
abundance: NA
j_gene: TRBJ2-1
len: 15
d_gene: TRBD2
CDR3aa: CASSYDLAGGNEQFF
CDR3nt: TGTGCCAGCAGTTACGATCTAGCGGGAGGGAATGAGCAGTTCTTC

v_gene: TRBV6-5
abundance: few
j_gene: TRBJ1-4
len: 13
d_gene: TRBD1
CDR3aa: CASRLTGARKLFF
CDR3nt: TGTGCCAGCAGGTTGACAGGGGCTCGAAAACTGTTTTTT

v_gene: TRBV6-2/TRBV6-3
abundance: NA
j_gene: TRBJ1-5
len: 12
d_gene: NA
CDR3aa: CASSYREQPQHF
CDR3nt: TGTGCCAGCAGTTATCGGGAACAGCCCCAGCATTTT

v_gene: TRBV9
abundance: NA
j_gene: TRBJ2-2
len: 15
d_gene: NA
CDR3aa: CASSVGLEYAGELFF
CDR3nt: TGTGCCAGCAGCGTAGGACTAGAGTACGCCGGGGAGCTGTTTTTT

v_gene: TRBV5-1
abundance: many
j_gene: TRBJ2-7
len: 14
d_gene: NA
CDR3aa: CASSLDTTAYEQYF
CDR3nt: TGCGCCAGCAGCTTGGACACAACAGCCTACGAGCAGTACTTC

v_gene: TRBV5-1
abundance: NA
j_gene: TRBJ2-1
len: 16
d_gene: TRBD1
CDR3aa: CASSVSGTGVSNEQFF
CDR3nt: TGCGCCAGCAGCGTGTCCGGGACAGGGGTGAGCAATGAGCAGTTCTTC

v_gene: TRBV21-1
abundance: once
j_gene: TRBJ1-2
len: 13
d_gene: NA
CDR3aa: CASSKGAGSGYTF
CDR3nt: TGTGCCAGCAGCAAAGGGGCAGGGTCAGGCTACACCTTC

v_gene: TRBV5-1
abundance: NA
j_gene: TRBJ2-4
len: 17
d_gene: NA
CDR3aa: CASRLRGDIIAKNIQYF
CDR3nt: TGCGCCAGCAGACTACGAGGGGACATTATAGCCAAAAACATTCAGTACTTC

v_gene: TRBV7-9
abundance: once
j_gene: TRBJ2-5
len: 15
d_gene: NA
CDR3aa: CASSLGVAVKETQYF
CDR3nt: TGTGCCAGCAGCCTTGGTGTAGCAGTTAAAGAGACCCAGTACTTC

v_gene: TRBV6-1
abundance: NA
j_gene: TRBJ1-5
len: 16
d_gene: NA
CDR3aa: CASSEAYPYSNQPQHF
CDR3nt: TGTGCCAGCAGTGAAGCATATCCATATAGCAATCAGCCCCAGCATTTT

v_gene: TRBV7-2
abundance: NA
j_gene: TRBJ1-5
len: 13
d_gene: NA
CDR3aa: CASRGGSNQPQHF
CDR3nt: TGTGCCAGTAGGGGCGGTAGCAATCAGCCCCAGCATTTT

v_gene: TRBV7-9
abundance: NA
j_gene: TRBJ1-6
len: 17
d_gene: NA
CDR3aa: CASSSLDGGSAYSPLHF
CDR3nt: TGTGCCAGCAGCTCTCTCGACGGTGGCTCAGCTTATTCACCCCTCCACTTT

v_gene: TRBV15
abundance: NA
j_gene: TRBJ1-3
len: 18
d_gene: NA
CDR3aa: CATSPEWVQTSSGNTIYF
CDR3nt: TGTGCCACCAGCCCCGAATGGGTACAGACTAGCTCTGGAAACACCATATATTTT

v_gene: TRBV7-9
abundance: NA
j_gene: TRBJ2-1
len: 14
d_gene: TRBD1
CDR3aa: CASSLNQGEHEQFF
CDR3nt: TGTGCCAGCAGCCTAAACCAGGGGGAGCATGAGCAGTTCTTC

v_gene: TRBV28
abundance: NA
j_gene: TRBJ2-7
len: 15
d_gene: NA
CDR3aa: CASSFSGVGPYEQYF
CDR3nt: TGTGCCAGCAGTTTCTCTGGGGTAGGACCCTACGAGCAGTACTTC

v_gene: TRBV2
abundance: NA
j_gene: TRBJ1-1
len: 14
d_gene: TRBD1
CDR3aa: CASSDPGGTTEAFF
CDR3nt: TGTGCCAGCAGTGACCCAGGGGGGACGACTGAAGCTTTCTTT

v_gene: TRBV24-1
abundance: NA
j_gene: TRBJ2-2
len: 15
d_gene: TRBD1
CDR3aa: CATSTDRKNTGELFF
CDR3nt: TGTGCCACATCGACGGACAGGAAAAACACCGGGGAGCTGTTTTTT

v_gene: TRBV15
abundance: NA
j_gene: TRBJ1-2
len: 13
d_gene: NA
CDR3aa: CATSRDPSWGYTF
CDR3nt: TGTGCCACCAGCAGAGATCCCTCGTGGGGCTACACCTTC

v_gene: TRBV18
abundance: NA
j_gene: TRBJ1-5
len: 12
d_gene: NA
CDR3aa: CASSPPNQPQHF
CDR3nt: TGTGCCAGCTCACCACCCAATCAGCCCCAGCATTTT

v_gene: TRBV7-8
abundance: NA
j_gene: TRBJ2-7
len: 15
d_gene: NA
CDR3aa: CASSRSRGIRYEQYF
CDR3nt: TGTGCCAGCAGCCGATCCCGGGGCATACGCTACGAGCAGTACTTC

v_gene: TRBV2
abundance: once
j_gene: TRBJ2-3
len: 19
d_gene: TRBD2
CDR3aa: CASSLVTSGGAWGADTQYF
CDR3nt: TGTGCCAGCAGTCTAGTAACTAGCGGGGGAGCTTGGGGCGCAGATACGCAGTATTTT

v_gene: TRBV11-2
abundance: NA
j_gene: TRBJ2-7
len: 14
d_gene: NA
CDR3aa: CASSLVVGTYEQYF
CDR3nt: TGTGCCAGCAGCTTAGTTGTAGGGACCTACGAGCAGTACTTC

v_gene: TRBV6-1
abundance: few
j_gene: TRBJ2-7
len: 13
d_gene: TRBD2
CDR3aa: CASSFPSSGDLFF
CDR3nt: TGTGCCAGCAGTTTCCCCAGTAGCGGGGACTTATTCTTC

v_gene: TRBV6-2/TRBV6-3
abundance: NA
j_gene: TRBJ1-1
len: 13
d_gene: NA
CDR3aa: CASSGHLNTEAFF
CDR3nt: TGTGCCAGCAGTGGACACCTGAACACTGAAGCTTTCTTT

v_gene: TRBV11-2
abundance: few
j_gene: TRBJ2-7
len: 14
d_gene: NA
CDR3aa: CASSFPGISYEQYF
CDR3nt: TGTGCCAGCAGCTTCCCAGGGATCTCCTACGAGCAGTACTTC

v_gene: TRBV6-2/TRBV6-3
abundance: NA
j_gene: TRBJ2-1
len: 12
d_gene: NA
CDR3aa: CASSQRSREQFF
CDR3nt: TGTGCCAGCAGCCAAAGGTCGCGGGAGCAGTTCTTC

v_gene: TRBV9
abundance: NA
j_gene: TRBJ2-1
len: 16
d_gene: NA
CDR3aa: CASSPIDGRQSNEQFF
CDR3nt: TGTGCCAGCAGCCCTATTGATGGGCGCCAATCCAATGAGCAGTTCTTC

v_gene: TRBV28
abundance: NA
j_gene: TRBJ2-3
len: 14
d_gene: NA
CDR3aa: CASSLRGAATLQYF
CDR3nt: TGTGCCAGCAGTCTTAGGGGAGCGGCTACCCTTCAGTATTTT

v_gene: TRBV7-2
abundance: NA
j_gene: TRBJ2-7
len: 13
d_gene: NA
CDR3aa: CASSWNGGDEQYF
CDR3nt: TGTGCCAGCAGCTGGAACGGGGGTGACGAGCAGTACTTC

v_gene: TRBV5-8
abundance: once
j_gene: TRBJ1-1
len: 14
d_gene: TRBD1
CDR3aa: CASPTKGATTEAFF
CDR3nt: TGTGCCAGCCCCACCAAGGGGGCGACCACTGAAGCTTTCTTT

v_gene: TRBV5-6
abundance: NA
j_gene: TRBJ1-2
len: 16
d_gene: NA
CDR3aa: CASSSLSGGINYGYTF
CDR3nt: TGTGCCAGCAGCTCTCTCTCGGGAGGAATTAACTATGGCTACACCTTC

v_gene: TRBV5-5
abundance: NA
j_gene: TRBJ1-5
len: 14
d_gene: TRBD1
CDR3aa: CASSWDRGNQPQHF
CDR3nt: TGTGCCAGCAGCTGGGACAGGGGGAATCAGCCCCAGCATTTT

v_gene: TRBV19
abundance: NA
j_gene: TRBJ2-5
len: 15
d_gene: NA
CDR3aa: CASSIGQGYQETQYF
CDR3nt: TGTGCCAGTAGTATAGGTCAGGGGTACCAAGAGACCCAGTACTTC

v_gene: TRBV2
abundance: few
j_gene: TRBJ1-5
len: 13
d_gene: NA
CDR3aa: CASNGRFNQPQHF
CDR3nt: TGTGCCAGCAACGGACGTTTCAATCAGCCCCAGCATTTT

v_gene: TRBV2
abundance: NA
j_gene: TRBJ2-1
len: 14
d_gene: TRBD1
CDR3aa: CASKRDRVRNEQFF
CDR3nt: TGTGCCAGCAAGCGGGACAGGGTTAGGAATGAGCAGTTCTTC

v_gene: TRBV11-2
abundance: NA
j_gene: TRBJ1-2
len: 14
d_gene: NA
CDR3aa: CASSLAGSNYGYTF
CDR3nt: TGTGCCAGCAGCCTCGCGGGCTCCAACTATGGCTACACCTTC

v_gene: TRBV2
abundance: NA
j_gene: TRBJ2-3
len: 10
d_gene: NA
CDR3aa: CASSEGSQYF
CDR3nt: TGTGCCAGCAGTGAAGGGTCGCAGTATTTT

v_gene: TRBV27
abundance: NA
j_gene: TRBJ2-3
len: 13
d_gene: NA
CDR3aa: CASSSGPLDTQYF
CDR3nt: TGTGCCAGCAGTTCCGGGCCTCTGGATACGCAGTATTTT

v_gene: TRBV11-1
abundance: NA
j_gene: TRBJ2-7
len: 15
d_gene: NA
CDR3aa: CASSLSARESYEQYF
CDR3nt: TGTGCCAGCAGCTTATCTGCCAGAGAGTCCTACGAGCAGTACTTC

v_gene: TRBV20-1
abundance: once
j_gene: TRBJ2-3
len: 14
d_gene: TRBD2
CDR3aa: CSASGLAGTDTQYF
CDR3nt: TGCAGTGCTAGTGGTTTAGCGGGAACTGATACGCAGTATTTT